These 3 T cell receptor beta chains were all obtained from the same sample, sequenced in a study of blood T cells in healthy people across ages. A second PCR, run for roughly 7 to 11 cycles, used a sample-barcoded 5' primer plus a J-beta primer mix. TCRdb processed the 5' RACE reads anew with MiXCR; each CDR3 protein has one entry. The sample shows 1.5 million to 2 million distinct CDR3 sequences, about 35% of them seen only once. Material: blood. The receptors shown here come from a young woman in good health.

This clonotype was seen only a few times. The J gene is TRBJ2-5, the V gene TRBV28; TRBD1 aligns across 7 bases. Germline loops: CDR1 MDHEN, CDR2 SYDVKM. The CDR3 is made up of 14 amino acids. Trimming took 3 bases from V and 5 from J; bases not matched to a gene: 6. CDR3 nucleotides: TGTGCCAGCAGTTTGACAGGGACCTTGGAGACCCAGTACTTC. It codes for CASSLTGTLETQYF.

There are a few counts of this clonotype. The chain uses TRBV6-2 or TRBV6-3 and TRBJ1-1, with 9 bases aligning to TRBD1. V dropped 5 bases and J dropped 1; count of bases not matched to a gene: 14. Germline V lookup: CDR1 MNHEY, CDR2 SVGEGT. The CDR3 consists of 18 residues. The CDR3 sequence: CASSPFNYRGLGNTEAFF. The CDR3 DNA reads TGTGCCAGCAGTCCCTTCAACTACAGGGGGCTGGGGAACACTGAAGCTTTCTTT.

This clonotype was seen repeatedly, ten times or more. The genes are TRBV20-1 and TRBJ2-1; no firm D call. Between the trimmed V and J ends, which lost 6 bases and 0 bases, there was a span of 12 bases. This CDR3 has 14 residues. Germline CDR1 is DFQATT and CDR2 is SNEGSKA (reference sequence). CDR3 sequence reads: CSASPASSYNEQFF. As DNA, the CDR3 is TGCAGTGCGTCCCCGGCTAGCTCCTACAATGAGCAGTTCTTC.